This note documents a single T cell receptor (beta chain) sequence. Its antigen is still unknown. The data were taken from a study of beta chain features in type 1 diabetes. General observations from the study: Patients with type 1 diabetes carried fewer insertions and had more deletions at their VDJ junctions. In every one of the four CD4+ subsets, TCRB CDR3s were moderately but significantly shorter in Type 1 diabetes patients.

The J segment lost 2 bases and the V segment lost 4 bases, leaving 7 bases of the junction unmatched. Germline V CDR1 and CDR2: KGHSH, LQKENI. The CDR3 is 15 amino acids. Expressed TCRB transcripts were sequenced because the isolated RNA had all been reverse transcribed beforehand. Stem cell-like memory T cell samples averaged about 1.01 million immunoSEQ reads each. Here immunoSEQ multiplex PCR was the method, and the copy in TCRdb shows in-frame clones only, minus some. The sample lists about 47,000 clones; around 45% were seen once. A CD45RO/CCR7/CD25/CD127/CD95/CD27 panel sorted naive, central memory, regulatory and stem cell-like memory CD4+ cells.

The sequencing sample was made of stem cell memory CD4+ T cells from blood. This TCR derives from a man in his thirties or forties with type 1 diabetes. This chain links TRBV18 with TRBJ1-1, with 7 bases aligning to TRBD1. The CDR3 DNA is TGTGCCAGCTCACGGGCACAGGGGTTAAACACTGAAGCTTTCTTT. Translated: CASSRAQGLNTEAFF.